These 11 T cell receptor beta chains originate from one sample sequenced in a study of human T cells and chemical hapten exposure. Via MiXCR, TCRdb re-called the RACE reads, giving one row per CDR3 protein. The sample lists approximately 110,000 distinct CDR3 sequences, about a tenth occurring once. Time point in this sample: patch test 2, 6 weeks after DPC sensitization. Treatment specified: therapeutic diphenylcyclopropenone sensitization with weekly scalp DPC. The sample consisted of whole blood, taken in connection with sensitization to the hapten diphenylcyclopropenone (DPC). These receptor sequences come from a woman between 35 and 50 years old with alopecia areata. Some clones in this sample may be carry-over from other donors' samples.

This chain links TRBV5-6 with TRBJ1-6; unclear D gene. The V end lost 2 bases, the J end lost 7 bases, and 10 bases lay between the germline ends. Germline CDR1 and CDR2: SGHDT and YYEEEE. This CDR3 region has 14 residues. This chain's CDR3 is CASSLRDGNSPLHF. DNA for the CDR3: TGTGCCAGCAGCTTAAGAGACGGGAATTCACCCCTCCACTTT.

In its sample, this clonotype was seen many times. The chain combines TRBV29-1 with TRBJ1-2; 10 bases line up with TRBD1. V shed 8 bases, J shed 1 base, and the junction held 10 bases outside the gene matches. The CDR3 is made up of 15 amino acids. Germline V gene lookup returns CDR1 SQVTM and CDR2 ANQGSEA. This chain's CDR3 is CSSAGTGAFNYGYTF. The CDR3 region has the DNA TGCAGCTCAGCCGGGACAGGGGCGTTTAACTATGGCTACACCTTC.

This clonotype was observed a few times. V usage is TRBV15 and J usage is TRBJ1-5; TRBD1 is a possible D gene (6 bases). The CDR3 is 12 amino acids. The V and J ends lost 7 bases and 2 bases respectively, with 6 bases between them. In germline, CDR1 is LNHNV, CDR2 YYDKDF (reference sequence). CDR3 sequence: CATKGGNQPQHF. DNA for the CDR3: TGTGCCACCAAGGGGGGCAATCAGCCCCAGCATTTT.

The genes are TRBV28 and TRBJ1-6, with 7 bases lining up with TRBD1. The CDR3 extends over 15 amino acids. The germline V gene has CDR1 MDHEN and CDR2 SYDVKM. V shed 5 bases and J 6 bases; nucleotides not matched to a gene: 7. CDR3 protein: CASSPPTGINSPLHF. DNA for the CDR3: TGTGCCAGCAGTCCCCCGACAGGGATTAATTCACCCCTCCACTTT.

This clonotype occurred a few times. The chain employs TRBV1 and TRBJ2-5; the table's D call, TRBD1, has no DNA check behind it. TRBV1 represents a pseudogene. This CDR3 is 13 amino acids long. CDR3 sequence: CTSPETGRETQYF. In DNA form, the CDR3 reads TGCACCAGCCCCGAGACGGGGCGAGAGACCCAGTACTTC.

J is TRBJ2-5 and V is TRBV7-2; no firm D call. Germline CDR1 and CDR2: SGHTA and FQGNSA. The CDR3 contains 12 residues. The V gene lost 5 bases and the J gene lost 8 bases, with 12 bases spanning the gap. The CDR3 bases are TGTGCCAGCAGCATCCCCCTGGAAACCCAGTACTTC. As protein: CASSIPLETQYF.

This clonotype was observed at least ten times. V usage is TRBV20-1 and J usage is TRBJ2-7; 7 nucleotides match TRBD1. The CDR3 is 14 amino acids. V lost 6 bases to trimming and J lost 2 bases; unmatched junction nucleotides: 10. Germline assignment: CDR1 DFQATT and CDR2 SNEGSKA (reference sequence). This CDR3 is CSAHRDSHAYEQYF. CDR3 DNA: TGCAGTGCCCACCGGGACAGCCATGCCTACGAGCAGTACTTC.

As DNA, the CDR3 is TGTGCCAGCAGCGCGACTAGCGGGCTCTACAATGAGCAGTTCTTC. Encoded protein: CASSATSGLYNEQFF. The genes are TRBV7-9 and TRBJ2-1; 10 bases fit TRBD2. Germline lookup yields CDR1 SEHNR and CDR2 FQNEAQ (reference sequence). V shed 5 bases, J shed 3 bases, and the junction held 4 bases outside the gene matches. CDR3 length: 15 amino acids.

This rearrangement joins TRBV5-6 to TRBJ1-2; 7 bases agree with TRBD1. The CDR3 spans 14 residues. In germline, CDR1 is SGHDT, CDR2 YYEEEE. V trimming: 1 base; J trimming: 8 bases; junction bases outside the gene matches: 8. The CDR3 here is CASSLTGARTGYTF. The CDR3 DNA reads as TGTGCCAGCAGCTTGACAGGGGCGAGGACCGGCTACACCTTC.

This clonotype was recorded at least ten times. The V call is TRBV11-2, the J call TRBJ1-3, with D hard to call. The CDR3 has 15 residues. Germline V gene lookup returns CDR1 SGHAT and CDR2 FQNNGV. V lost 2 bases, J lost 0 bases, and 8 bases lay in between. The CDR3 coding sequence is TGTGCCAGCAGCTTATCGGGGAGCTCTGGAAACACCATATATTTT. Encoded protein: CASSLSGSSGNTIYF.

This clonotype was counted many times. The chain recombines TRBV6-5 with TRBJ2-7; D possibly corresponds to TRBD2 (7 bases). Trimming pared 4 bases from V and 6 bases from J, leaving 16 bases between. This CDR3 region has 14 residues. The germline CDR1 and CDR2 sequences are MNHEY and SVGAGI. CDR3 DNA sequence: TGTGCCAGCAGTTCGCCGGGGGGACAACTCGAGCAGTACTTC. Its protein product is CASSSPGGQLEQYF.